The 25 T cell receptor beta chains in this list originate from one sample, sequenced in a study of cytomegalovirus exposure and HLA in healthy donors. The PCR employed 60 Vbeta primers together with 13 Jbeta primers. Repertoires were generated with immunoSEQ multiplex PCR, while TCRdb's copy carries only in-frame clones and drops some. Of fewer than 80,000 clones listed, roughly 75% are singletons. Sequencing was performed on PBMCs. The receptors here all came from a woman aged 25 to 39 in good health and CMV-seronegative.

V and J are TRBV19 and TRBJ1-2; D uncertain. The germline V gene encodes CDR1 LNHDA and CDR2 SQIVND (reference sequence). Trimming pared 10 bases from V and 6 bases from J, leaving 18 bases between. The CDR3 has 13 amino acids. The CDR3 DNA follows: TGTGCCACTACGGGCCCCGGCGGGAATGGCTACACCTTC. Amino acids: CATTGPGGNGYTF.

The chain has TRBV5-1 and TRBJ1-4, with 9 bases identical to TRBD1. The germline gives CDR1 SGHRS, CDR2 YFSETQ. The CDR3 is 14 residues long. The ends lost 5 bases at V and 8 bases at J; junction bases unmatched: 7. The CDR3 reads CASRQDRGSEKLFF. In DNA form, the CDR3 reads TGCGCCAGCAGGCAGGACAGGGGCTCCGAAAAACTGTTTTTT.

The J gene is TRBJ1-1, the V gene TRBV6-1; D remains ambiguous. This CDR3 comprises 14 residues. Germline CDR1 reads MNHNS; CDR2 reads SASEGT. Trimming stripped 2 bases from V and 3 bases from J, with 10 bases between. CDR3 residues: CASSEMVRDTEAFF. The CDR3, as DNA: TGTGCCAGCAGTGAAATGGTGCGGGACACTGAAGCTTTCTTT.

V gene TRBV4-3 combines with J gene TRBJ2-1; the D gene is possibly TRBD2 (5 bases). V lost 0 bases and J lost 5, with 11 bases in between. The length of the CDR3 is 15 residues. CDR1 and CDR2 (germline): LGHNA, YSLEER. The CDR3 DNA follows: TGCGCCAGCAGCCAAGACGGAGACTACAACAATGAGCAGTTCTTC. It specifies CASSQDGDYNNEQFF.

The V gene is TRBV30, the J gene TRBJ2-5; 8 bases line up with TRBD1. Germline values: CDR1 GTSNPN, CDR2 SVGIG (reference sequence). The V gene end was trimmed by 5 bases and the J gene end by 4 bases; junction bases not matched to a gene: 9. The CDR3 has 14 residues. This chain's CDR3 is CAWVPRGQRETQYF. The CDR3 DNA reads TGTGCCTGGGTCCCCAGGGGGCAGCGAGAGACCCAGTACTTC. Supplemented by reference TRBV30 and TRBJ2-5, the full variable domain reads SQTIHQWPATLVQPVGSPLSLECTVEGTSNPNLYWYRQAAGRGLQLLFYSVGIGQISSEVPQNLSASRPQDRQFILSSKKLLLSDSGFYLCAWVPRGQRETQYFGPGTRLLVL.

The CDR3 loop is CASSHSGTQDNEQFF. DNA for the CDR3: TGCGCCAGCAGCCATTCCGGGACTCAAGACAATGAGCAGTTCTTC. V gene TRBV5-1 combines with J gene TRBJ2-1, with D perhaps TRBD2 (6 bases). The length of the CDR3 is 15 residues. V was shortened by 4 bases and J by 5 bases, with 16 bases between the two germline ends. Germline lookup yields CDR1 SGHRS and CDR2 YFSETQ. Supplemented by reference TRBV5-1 and TRBJ2-1, the full variable domain reads KAGVTQTPRYLIKTRGQQVTLSCSPISGHRSVSWYQQTPGQGLQFLFEYFSETQRNKGNFPGRFSGRQFSNSRSEMNVSTLELGDSALYLCASSHSGTQDNEQFFGPGTRLTVL.

The chain uses TRBV28 and TRBJ2-1; D is unclear. Germline CDR1 is MDHEN and CDR2 is SYDVKM. V dropped 4 bases and J dropped 9 bases, with 19 bases sitting between them. The CDR3 runs 15 residues. The CDR3 region has the DNA TGTGCCAGCAGTTCCCCCTATGGGCCGGCAGGTGAGCAGTTCTTC. Amino acids: CASSSPYGPAGEQFF. Full variable domain (remainder filled in from reference TRBV28 and TRBJ2-1): DVKVTQSSRYLVKRTGEKVFLECVQDMDHENMFWYRQDPGLGLRLIYFSYDVKMKEKGDIPEGYSVSREKKERFSLILESASTNQTSMYLCASSSPYGPAGEQFFGPGTRLTVL.

The sample holds one count of this clone. This chain links TRBV5-1 with TRBJ2-1, with TRBD2 matching 13 bases. The germline V gene encodes CDR1 SGHRS and CDR2 YFSETQ. This CDR3 has 19 amino acids. The ends lost 3 bases at V and 0 bases at J; junction bases unmatched: 9. The CDR3 is CASSSSAGTSGDSYNEQFF. CDR3 DNA: TGCGCCAGCAGCTCTTCCGCCGGGACTAGCGGGGACTCCTACAATGAGCAGTTCTTC.

This clone was seen a handful of times. This rearrangement joins TRBV7-3 to TRBJ2-1, with 12 bases identical to TRBD1. The CDR3 spans 16 residues. With V trimmed by 2 bases and J by 8 bases, 7 bases remained unmatched. The germline CDR1 and CDR2 sequences are SGHTA and FQGTGA. CDR3: CASSLVGGTGGHEQFF. The CDR3 DNA sequence: TGTGCCAGCAGCTTAGTCGGCGGGACAGGGGGCCATGAGCAGTTCTTC.

The V and J genes are TRBV10-2 and TRBJ2-7; 9 bases line up with TRBD1. The trim removed 5 bases at V and 3 bases at J, leaving 2 bases unmatched. The CDR3 runs to 13 residues. In germline, CDR1 is WSHSY, CDR2 SAAADI. CDR3 in DNA: TGCGCCAGCAGTCGACAGGGGGGCTACGAGCAGTACTTC. This codes for CASSRQGGYEQYF.

Only a few counts were recorded for this clone. The chain is built from TRBV6-1 and TRBJ2-7; 11 nucleotides match TRBD2. Germline CDR1 is MNHNS and CDR2 is SASEGT. CDR3 length equals 18 residues. J lost 0 bases, V lost 2 bases, and 9 bases had no gene match. The CDR3 region is CASSESEGTSGISYEQYF. CDR3 sequence (DNA): TGTGCCAGCAGTGAAAGTGAAGGGACTAGCGGAATCTCCTACGAGCAGTACTTC.

The chain combines TRBV5-5 with TRBJ2-7; a weak D match, TRBD2 (6 bases). The CDR3 is 11 amino acids. Germline V gene lookup returns CDR1 SGHKS and CDR2 YYEKEE (reference sequence). V lost 4 bases and J lost 13, with 15 bases in between. The DNA for the CDR3 is TGTGCCAGCAGCCCAGGGACTTTGGAATACTTC. This sequence encodes CASSPGTLEYF.

The V and J genes are TRBV4-3 and TRBJ2-3; maybe TRBD2 (5 bases). The V and J ends lost 0 bases and 6 bases respectively, with 7 bases between them. There are 13 residues in the CDR3. Germline V gives CDR1 LGHNA, CDR2 YSLEER. Here the CDR3 reads CASSQDLADTQYF. The CDR3 DNA reads TGCGCCAGCAGCCAAGACTTAGCGGATACGCAGTATTTT.

V is TRBV27 and J is TRBJ1-5; D not certain. V was cut by 6 bases and J by 5 bases, with 14 bases left in between. Germline CDR1 is MNHEY and CDR2 is SMNVEV (reference sequence). The CDR3 loop spans 14 amino acids. The CDR3 here is CASSPYGGDQPQHF. The CDR3 DNA reads as TGTGCCAGCAGCCCCTACGGCGGCGATCAGCCCCAGCATTTT.

V is TRBV23-1 and J is TRBJ1-5, with D possibly TRBD1 on 6 matching bases. TRBV23-1 has ORF status, its function being uncertain. The V gene lost 0 bases and the J gene lost 8 bases, with 8 bases spanning the gap. This CDR3 contains 13 residues. The DNA of the CDR3 is TGCGCCAGCAGTCAATCCCGGACAGAGCCCCAGCATTTT. This sequence encodes CASSQSRTEPQHF.

This chain joins TRBV6-5 and TRBJ1-1; D call uncertain. Germline-derived CDR1 and CDR2 are MNHEY and SVGAGI. The V end lost 4 bases, the J end lost 1 base, and 7 bases lay between the germline ends. The CDR3 runs to 13 residues. The CDR3, as DNA: TGTGCCAGCAGTTTTACTAGGAACACTGAAGCTTTCTTT. Its protein is CASSFTRNTEAFF.

This clone was seen only a few times. The gene calls are TRBV6-5 and TRBJ1-2; 7 bases align to TRBD1. The CDR3 runs 13 residues. The V segment lost 2 bases and the J segment 3 bases; nucleotides outside the gene matches: 0. Germline CDR1 reads MNHEY; CDR2 reads SVGAGI. CDR3: CASSYDRDYGYTF. As DNA, the CDR3 is TGTGCCAGCAGTTACGACAGGGACTATGGCTACACCTTC.

V gene TRBV5-4 combines with J gene TRBJ2-1; 13 bases agree with TRBD2. The V gene's germline CDR1 is SGHNT and CDR2 YYREEE (reference sequence). J was trimmed by 0 bases and V by 4 bases; bases with no gene match: 4. The CDR3 contains 17 residues. The CDR3 DNA reads TGTGCCAGCAGCCAGGGACTAGCGGGAACCTCCTACAATGAGCAGTTCTTC. Encoded protein: CASSQGLAGTSYNEQFF.

The chain links TRBV5-1 to TRBJ2-1; D perhaps matches TRBD2 (6 bases). The CDR3 is made up of 15 amino acids. Germline loops: CDR1 SGHRS, CDR2 YFSETQ. V was trimmed by 0 bases and J by 3 bases, leaving 10 bases between them. The CDR3 coding sequence is TGCGCCAGCAGCTTGGCTCTAGCGAACTACAATGAGCAGTTCTTC. This translates into CASSLALANYNEQFF.

The chain is built from TRBV18 and TRBJ2-4; D is perhaps TRBD1 (6 bases). The CDR3 contains 13 residues. The germline V gene has CDR1 KGHSH and CDR2 LQKENI. Trimming stripped 4 bases from V and 8 bases from J, with 12 bases between. CDR3 bases: TGTGCCAGCTCACAACAGGGTTATGACATTCAGTACTTC. It codes for CASSQQGYDIQYF.

This chain joins TRBV5-6 and TRBJ2-7; D is ambiguous. The CDR3 length is 14 residues. Germline-derived CDR1 and CDR2 are SGHDT and YYEEEE. The V gene lost 3 bases and the J gene lost 0 bases, with 10 bases spanning the gap. This CDR3 reads CASSSLPSSYEQYF. DNA for the CDR3: TGTGCCAGCAGCTCACTCCCTAGCTCCTACGAGCAGTACTTC.

The chain employs TRBV7-9 and TRBJ2-3, with TRBD2 matching 9 bases. V lost 1 base to trimming and J lost 2 bases; unmatched junction nucleotides: 4. The CDR3 has 16 residues. Germline values: CDR1 SEHNR, CDR2 FQNEAQ (reference sequence). Here the CDR3 reads CASSLGLAVPTDTQYF. The CDR3, as DNA: TGTGCCAGCAGCTTAGGACTAGCGGTGCCCACAGATACGCAGTATTTT.

DNA for the CDR3: TGTGCCAGCAGCTTTTTGACAGGGGATGGTGGCGGCTACACCTTC. It is translated as CASSFLTGDGGGYTF. This chain uses TRBV5-4 with TRBJ1-2, with TRBD1 identical over 8 bases. This CDR3 comprises 15 residues. Germline V gene lookup returns CDR1 SGHNT and CDR2 YYREEE (reference sequence). V trimming: 2 bases; J trimming: 8 bases; junction bases outside the gene matches: 11.

The genes are TRBV30 and TRBJ2-1; 8 bases are a match to TRBD2. The V and J ends lost 8 bases and 8 bases, in that order; junction bases with no gene match: 8. Germline V CDR1 and CDR2: GTSNPN, SVGIG (reference sequence). The CDR3 sequence is 12 residues long. The CDR3 reads CAGMGLGYEQFF. CDR3 nucleotides: TGTGCCGGGATGGGACTAGGATATGAGCAGTTCTTC.

This chain links TRBV6-5 with TRBJ2-5; 7 positions match TRBD1. Looked up from germline, CDR1 is MNHEY and CDR2 is SVGAGI. Trimming took 5 bases from V and 2 from J; bases not matched to a gene: 5. The CDR3 has 14 residues. CDR3 protein: CASSAVGQQETQYF. In nucleotides, the CDR3 is TGTGCCAGCAGTGCCGTGGGACAGCAAGAGACCCAGTACTTC.